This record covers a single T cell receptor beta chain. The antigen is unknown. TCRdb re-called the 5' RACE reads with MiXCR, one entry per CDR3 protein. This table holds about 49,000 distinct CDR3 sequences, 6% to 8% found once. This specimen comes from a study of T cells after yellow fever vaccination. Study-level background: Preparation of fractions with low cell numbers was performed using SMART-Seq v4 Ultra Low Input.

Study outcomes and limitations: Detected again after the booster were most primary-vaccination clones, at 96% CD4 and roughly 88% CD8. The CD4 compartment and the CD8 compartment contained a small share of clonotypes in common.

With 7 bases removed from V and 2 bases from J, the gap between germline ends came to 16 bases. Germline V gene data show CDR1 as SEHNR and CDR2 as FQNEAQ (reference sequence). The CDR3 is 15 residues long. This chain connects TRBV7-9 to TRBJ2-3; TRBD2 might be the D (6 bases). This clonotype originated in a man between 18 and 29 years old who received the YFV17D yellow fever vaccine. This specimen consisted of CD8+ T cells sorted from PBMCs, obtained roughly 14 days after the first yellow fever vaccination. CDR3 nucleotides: TGTGCCAGCAATATGCCGGGAGCAATCACAGATACGCAGTATTTT. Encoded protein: CASNMPGAITDTQYF.